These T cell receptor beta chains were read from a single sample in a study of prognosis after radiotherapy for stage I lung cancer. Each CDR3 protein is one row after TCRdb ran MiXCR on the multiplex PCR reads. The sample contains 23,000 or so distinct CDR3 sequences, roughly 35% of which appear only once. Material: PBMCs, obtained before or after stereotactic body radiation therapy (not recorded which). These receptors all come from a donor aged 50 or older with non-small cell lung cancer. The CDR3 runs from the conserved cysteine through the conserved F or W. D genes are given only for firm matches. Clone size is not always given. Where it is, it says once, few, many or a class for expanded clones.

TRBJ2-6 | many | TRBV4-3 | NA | TGCGCCAGCAGCCAACGTTCGGGGGCCAACGTCCTGACTTTC | CASSQRSGANVLTF
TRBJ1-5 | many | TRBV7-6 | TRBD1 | TGTGCCAGCAGCTCCACAGGGGATCAGCCCCAGCATTTT | CASSSTGDQPQHF
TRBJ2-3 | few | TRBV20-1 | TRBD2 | TGCAGTGCTAGAGATTACGCGGGAGGGTTCACAGATACGCAGTATTTT | CSARDYAGGFTDTQYF
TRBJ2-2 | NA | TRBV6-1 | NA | TGTGCCAGCAGTCAGACACGCGGGGAGCTGTTTTTT | CASSQTRGELFF
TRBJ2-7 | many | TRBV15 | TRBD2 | TGTGCCACCAGCAGAGATGTACTAGCGGGAGGGTACGAGCAGTACTTC | CATSRDVLAGGYEQYF
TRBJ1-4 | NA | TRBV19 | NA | TGTGCCAGTAGTACCATACAGGGTATTAATGAAAAACTGTTTTTT | CASSTIQGINEKLFF
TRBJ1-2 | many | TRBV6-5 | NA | TGTGCCAGCAGTTATACAGGCAACTATGGCTACACCTTC | CASSYTGNYGYTF
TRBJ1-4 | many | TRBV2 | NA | TGTGCCTGCAAGGATGCAACTAATGAAAAACTGTTTTTT | CACKDATNEKLFF
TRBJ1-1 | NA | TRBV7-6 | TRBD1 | TGTGCCAGCAGCTTTTACAGGGGGATGAGCACTGAAACTTTCTTT | CASSFYRGMSTETFF
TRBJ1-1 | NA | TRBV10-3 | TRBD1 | TGTGCCATCAGGCGACCCGGGACAGCGAACACTGAAGCTTTCTTT | CAIRRPGTANTEAFF
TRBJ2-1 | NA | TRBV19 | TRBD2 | TGTGCCAGTAGTATAACTTATGGACTAGCGGGAGACAATGAGCAGTTCTTC | CASSITYGLAGDNEQFF
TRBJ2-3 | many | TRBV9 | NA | TGTGCCAGCAGCGTAGCAGATACGCAGTATTTT | CASSVADTQYF
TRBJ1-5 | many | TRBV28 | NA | TGTGCCAGATTGAACCCGGGACCTCTTCAGCCCCAGCATTTT | CARLNPGPLQPQHF
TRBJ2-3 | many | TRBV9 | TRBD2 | TGTGCCAGCAGCGCAGGCGGGAGGGTCACAGATACGCAGTATTTT | CASSAGGRVTDTQYF
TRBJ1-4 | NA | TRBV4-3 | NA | TGCGCCAGCAGCCAAGAGTACCCCGGAGCAGGCGCACAAAATGAAAAACTGTTTTTT | CASSQEYPGAGAQNEKLFF
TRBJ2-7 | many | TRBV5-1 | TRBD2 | TGCGCCAGCAGCTTGCGGTGGGATCAACGGGAGGTTACCTACGAGCAGTACTTC | CASSLRWDQREVTYEQYF
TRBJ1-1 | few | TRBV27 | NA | TGTGCCAGCAGTTTATCGAAAAACACGAACACTGAAGCTTTCTTT | CASSLSKNTNTEAFF
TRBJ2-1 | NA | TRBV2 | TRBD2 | TGTGCCAGCAGTGCCCCACACGGTTCGGGAGGGGGGAGGTACAATGAGCAGTTCTTC | CASSAPHGSGGGRYNEQFF
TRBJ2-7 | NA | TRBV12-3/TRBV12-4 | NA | TGTGCCAGCAGTTTATGGGGTAGCTTGAGTTCCTACGAGCAGTACTTC | CASSLWGSLSSYEQYF
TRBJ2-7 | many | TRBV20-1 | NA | TGCAGTGCTACCCGGACCGGCGAGCAGTACTTC | CSATRTGEQYF
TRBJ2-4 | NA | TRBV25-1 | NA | TGTGCCAGCAGTGAATTTGAGGGGGGCATTCAGTACTTC | CASSEFEGGIQYF
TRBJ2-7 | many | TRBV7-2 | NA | TGTGCCAGCAGCTTAGGGGGCTTGAACTCTTACGAGCAGTACTTC | CASSLGGLNSYEQYF
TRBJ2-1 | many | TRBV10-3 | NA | TGTGCCATCAGTGAGTCGGATGGCCTCCGCCGGGAGCAGTTCTTC | CAISESDGLRREQFF
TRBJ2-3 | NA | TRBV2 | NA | TGTGCCAGCAGTGACCGGGGACTGGGAGATACTCAGTATTTT | CASSDRGLGDTQYF
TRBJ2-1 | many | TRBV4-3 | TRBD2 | TGCGCCAGCAGCCGAAGAATAGCGGGAACGGCAGATGAGCAGTTCTTC | CASSRRIAGTADEQFF
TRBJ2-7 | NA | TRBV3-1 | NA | TGTGCCAGCAGCCAAGTAGGACAGTTAACCTACGAGCAGTACTTC | CASSQVGQLTYEQYF
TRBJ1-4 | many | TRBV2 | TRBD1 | TGTGCCAGCTTCGAACAGGGGGTTGGAGAAAAACTGTTTTTT | CASFEQGVGEKLFF
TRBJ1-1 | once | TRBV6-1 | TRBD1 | TGTGCCAGCAGTCAACCATGGACAGGTTCAGCTTTCTTT | CASSQPWTGSAFF
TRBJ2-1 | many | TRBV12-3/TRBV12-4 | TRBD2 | TGTGCCAGCGAGGGACTAGCGGGGAAGAGTGAGCAGTTCTTC | CASEGLAGKSEQFF
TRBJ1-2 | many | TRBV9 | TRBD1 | TGTGCCAGCAGCCAACCACCGGGACAGGGTGGCTACACCTTC | CASSQPPGQGGYTF
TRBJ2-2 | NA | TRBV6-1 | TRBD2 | TGTGCCAGCAGTCTAGCGGGAGACACCGGGGAGCTGTTTTTT | CASSLAGDTGELFF
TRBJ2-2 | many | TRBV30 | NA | TGTGCCTGGATCCCATCTGGACTTATAACCGGGGAGCTGTTTTTT | CAWIPSGLITGELFF
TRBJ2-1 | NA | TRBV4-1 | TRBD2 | TGCGCCAGCAGCCAAGAAGGTGTAGAGCTAGCGGACCCCTACAATGAGCAGTTCTTC | CASSQEGVELADPYNEQFF
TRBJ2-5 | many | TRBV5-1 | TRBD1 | TGCGCCAGCAGCCCCCGACAGGGGGAATGGGAGACCCAGTACTTC | CASSPRQGEWETQYF
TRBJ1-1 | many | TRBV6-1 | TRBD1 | TGTGCCAGCAGGCGGACAGGGGTCGGCACTGAAGCTTTCTTT | CASRRTGVGTEAFF
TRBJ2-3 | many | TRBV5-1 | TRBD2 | TGCGCCAGCAGCAGCGGGGGGCCTATAGATACGCAGTATTTT | CASSSGGPIDTQYF
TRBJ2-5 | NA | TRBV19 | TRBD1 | TGTGCCAGTAGAGAATCACAGGGGGCTCAAGAGACCCAGTACTTC | CASRESQGAQETQYF
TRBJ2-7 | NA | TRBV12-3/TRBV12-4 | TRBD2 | TGTGTCATCACCACCGGCGGGAGGCCCCTCGAGCAGTACTTC | CVITTGGRPLEQYF
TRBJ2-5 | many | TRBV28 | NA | TGTGCCAGCAGTGAGGTTTGGGGGGAAGAGACCCAGTACTTC | CASSEVWGEETQYF
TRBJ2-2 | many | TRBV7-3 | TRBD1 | TGTGCCAGCGGACAGGGAGAAACCGGGGAGCTGTTTTTT | CASGQGETGELFF
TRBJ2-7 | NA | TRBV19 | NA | TGTGCCAGTAGTAGGTCAGGGATCGGCTACGAGCAGTACTTC | CASSRSGIGYEQYF
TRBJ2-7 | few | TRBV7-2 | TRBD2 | TGTGCCAGCAGCTTAAGACTAGCGGGGAACTCCTACGAGCAGTACTTC | CASSLRLAGNSYEQYF
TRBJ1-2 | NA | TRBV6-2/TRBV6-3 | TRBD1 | TGTGCCAGCAGTGCTTGGGACAGGTCAAAGGATTGCTACACCTTC | CASSAWDRSKDCYTF
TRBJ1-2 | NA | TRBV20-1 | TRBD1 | TGCAGTGCTGCCCGACAGGGCGGCAATGGCTACACCTTC | CSAARQGGNGYTF
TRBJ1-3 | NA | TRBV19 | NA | TGTGCTACAAGAAAATCCAGCTCTGGAAACACCATATATTTT | CATRKSSSGNTIYF
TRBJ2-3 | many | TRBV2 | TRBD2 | TGTGCCAGCAGTGATCCCCTAGCGGCCACAGATACGCAGTATTTT | CASSDPLAATDTQYF
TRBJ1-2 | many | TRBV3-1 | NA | TGTGCCAGCCGACCCACCAGGGGCAACTATGGCTACACCTTC | CASRPTRGNYGYTF
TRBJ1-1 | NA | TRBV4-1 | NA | TGCGCCAGCAGCCAAGATCGGCAGGTGAACACTGAAGCTTTCTTT | CASSQDRQVNTEAFF
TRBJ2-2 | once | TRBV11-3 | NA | TGTGCCAGCAGCTTACTGCTAGCCGGCACCGTGGAGCTGTTTTTT | CASSLLLAGTVELFF
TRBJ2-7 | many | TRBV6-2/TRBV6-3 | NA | TGTGCCAGCAGCGGAAACTACGAGCAGTACTTC | CASSGNYEQYF
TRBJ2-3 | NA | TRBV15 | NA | TGTGCCACCAGCAGAGATACAGATACGCAGTATTTT | CATSRDTDTQYF
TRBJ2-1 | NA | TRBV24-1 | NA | TGTGCCACCAGTGATTGGAAAGCGTACAATGAGCAGTTCTTC | CATSDWKAYNEQFF
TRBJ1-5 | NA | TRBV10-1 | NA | TGCGCCAGCAGTGAGAGGGAGGCCCCGCTGATTAATAGCAATCAGCCCCAGCATTTT | CASSEREAPLINSNQPQHF
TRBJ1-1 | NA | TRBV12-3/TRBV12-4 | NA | TGTGCCAGCAGTTTTTGGAACACTGAAGCTTTCTTT | CASSFWNTEAFF